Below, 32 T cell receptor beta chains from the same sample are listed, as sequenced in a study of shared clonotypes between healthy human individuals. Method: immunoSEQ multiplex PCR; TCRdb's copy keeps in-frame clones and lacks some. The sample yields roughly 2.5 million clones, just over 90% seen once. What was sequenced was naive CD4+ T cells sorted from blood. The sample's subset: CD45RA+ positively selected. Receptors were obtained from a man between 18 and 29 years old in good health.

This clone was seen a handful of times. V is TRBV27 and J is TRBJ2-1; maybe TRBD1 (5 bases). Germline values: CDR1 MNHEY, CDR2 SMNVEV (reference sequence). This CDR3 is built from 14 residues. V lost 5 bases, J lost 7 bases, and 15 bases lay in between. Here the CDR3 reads CASSPGLPGNEQFF. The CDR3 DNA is TGTGCCAGCAGTCCCGGCCTTCCAGGGAATGAGCAGTTCTTC.

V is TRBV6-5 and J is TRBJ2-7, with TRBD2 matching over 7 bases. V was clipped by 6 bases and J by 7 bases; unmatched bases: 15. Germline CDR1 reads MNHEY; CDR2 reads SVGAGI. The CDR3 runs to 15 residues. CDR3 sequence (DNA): TGTGCCAGCAGCCACTCGGGGGGAGCGGCTAAAGAGCAGTACTTC. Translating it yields CASSHSGGAAKEQYF.

CDR3 amino acids: CASSLAGPNNYGYTF. In nucleotides, the CDR3 is TGTGCCAGCAGCTTGGCCGGACCGAATAACTATGGCTACACCTTC. The rearrangement joins TRBV5-4 to TRBJ1-2; D gene unclear. CDR1 and CDR2 from the germline V gene are SGHNT and YYREEE (reference sequence). The CDR3 covers 15 residues. V gave up 0 bases and J gave up 1 base, with 10 bases separating them.

CDR3 nucleotide sequence: TGTGCCAGCAGCTCCGCCGGGCCCAGCTACGAGCAGTACTTC. Protein sequence: CASSSAGPSYEQYF. This sequence joins TRBV7-2 and TRBJ2-7; D call uncertain. V shed 4 bases and J shed 3 bases, with 13 bases lying between them. This CDR3 has 14 residues. Per the germline V gene, CDR1 is SGHTA and CDR2 is FQGNSA.

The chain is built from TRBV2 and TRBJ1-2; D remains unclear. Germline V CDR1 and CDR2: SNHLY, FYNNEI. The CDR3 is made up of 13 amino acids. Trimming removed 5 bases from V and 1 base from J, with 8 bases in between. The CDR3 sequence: CASSPNYNYGYTF. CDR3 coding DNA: TGTGCCAGCAGTCCGAACTATAACTATGGCTACACCTTC.

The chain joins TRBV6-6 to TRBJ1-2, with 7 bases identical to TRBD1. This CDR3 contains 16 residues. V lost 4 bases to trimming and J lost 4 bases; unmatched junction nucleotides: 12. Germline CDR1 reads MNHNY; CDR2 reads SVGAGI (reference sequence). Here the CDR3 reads CASSSTPDRAGYGYTF. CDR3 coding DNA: TGTGCCAGCAGTTCGACTCCCGACAGGGCTGGCTATGGCTACACCTTC.

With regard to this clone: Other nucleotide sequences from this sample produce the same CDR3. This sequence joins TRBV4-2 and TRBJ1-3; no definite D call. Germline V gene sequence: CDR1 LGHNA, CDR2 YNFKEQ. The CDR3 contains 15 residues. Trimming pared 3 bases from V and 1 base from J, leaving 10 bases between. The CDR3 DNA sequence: TGTGCCAGCAGCCAGGAATGGAGTTCTGGAAACACCATATATTTT. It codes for CASSQEWSSGNTIYF.

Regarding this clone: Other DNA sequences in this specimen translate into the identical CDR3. CDR3 sequence: CASSSQETQYF. The CDR3 bases are TGTGCCAGCAGTTCACAAGAGACCCAGTACTTC. J is TRBJ2-5 and V is TRBV27, with no clear D. V was shortened by 4 bases and J by 2 bases, with 2 bases between the two germline ends. CDR3 length: 11 amino acids. Germline V gene sequence: CDR1 MNHEY, CDR2 SMNVEV (reference sequence).

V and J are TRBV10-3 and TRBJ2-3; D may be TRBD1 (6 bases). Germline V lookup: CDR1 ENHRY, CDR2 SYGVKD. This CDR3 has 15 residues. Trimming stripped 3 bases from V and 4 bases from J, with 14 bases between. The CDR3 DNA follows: TGTGCCATCAGTGATCGCCAGGGGAGCGCAGATACGCAGTATTTT. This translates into CAISDRQGSADTQYF.

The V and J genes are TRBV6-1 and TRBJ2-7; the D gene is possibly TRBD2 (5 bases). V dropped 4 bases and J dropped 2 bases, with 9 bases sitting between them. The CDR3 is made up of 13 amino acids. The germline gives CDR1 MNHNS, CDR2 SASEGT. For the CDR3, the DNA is TGTGCCAGCAGTGGACGGGAAACCTACGAGCAGTACTTC. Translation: CASSGRETYEQYF.

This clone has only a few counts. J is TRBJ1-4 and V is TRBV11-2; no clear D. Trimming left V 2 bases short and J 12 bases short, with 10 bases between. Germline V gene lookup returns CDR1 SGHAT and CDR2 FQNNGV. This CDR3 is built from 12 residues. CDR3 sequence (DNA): TGTGCCAGCAGCTTAAAGGGAATGGAACTGTTTTTT. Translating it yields CASSLKGMELFF.

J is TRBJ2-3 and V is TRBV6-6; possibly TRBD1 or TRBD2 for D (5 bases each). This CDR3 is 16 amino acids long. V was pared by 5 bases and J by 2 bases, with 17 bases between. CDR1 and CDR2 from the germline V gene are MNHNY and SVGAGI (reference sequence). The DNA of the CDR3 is TGTGCCAGCAGTGGGAGTGGCAGGGACCACACAGATACGCAGTATTTT. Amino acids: CASSGSGRDHTDTQYF.

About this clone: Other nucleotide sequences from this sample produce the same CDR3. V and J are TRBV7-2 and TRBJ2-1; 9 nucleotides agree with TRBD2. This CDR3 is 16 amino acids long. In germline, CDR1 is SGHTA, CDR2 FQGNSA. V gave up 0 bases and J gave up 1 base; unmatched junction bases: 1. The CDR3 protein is CASSLASGSSYNEQFF. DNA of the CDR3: TGTGCCAGCAGCTTAGCTAGCGGGAGTTCCTACAATGAGCAGTTCTTC.

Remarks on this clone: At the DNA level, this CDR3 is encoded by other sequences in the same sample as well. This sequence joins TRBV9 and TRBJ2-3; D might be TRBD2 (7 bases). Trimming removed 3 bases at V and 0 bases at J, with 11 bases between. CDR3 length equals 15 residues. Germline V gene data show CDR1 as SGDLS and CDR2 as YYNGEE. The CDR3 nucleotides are TGTGCCAGCAGCGCCCGGGGGGCTAGCACAGATACGCAGTATTTT. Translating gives CASSARGASTDTQYF.

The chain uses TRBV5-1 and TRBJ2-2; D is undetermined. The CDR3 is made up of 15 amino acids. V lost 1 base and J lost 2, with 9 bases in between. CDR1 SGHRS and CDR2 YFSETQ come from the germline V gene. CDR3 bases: TGCGCCAGCAGCTTGAGCAGCCCAAACACCGGGGAGCTGTTTTTT. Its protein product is CASSLSSPNTGELFF. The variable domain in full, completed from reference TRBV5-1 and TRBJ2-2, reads KAGVTQTPRYLIKTRGQQVTLSCSPISGHRSVSWYQQTPGQGLQFLFEYFSETQRNKGNFPGRFSGRQFSNSRSEMNVSTLELGDSALYLCASSLSSPNTGELFFGEGSRLTVL.

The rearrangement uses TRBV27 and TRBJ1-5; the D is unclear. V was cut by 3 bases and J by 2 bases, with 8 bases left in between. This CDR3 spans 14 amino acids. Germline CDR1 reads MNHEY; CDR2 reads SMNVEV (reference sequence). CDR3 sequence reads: CASSLFLGNQPQHF. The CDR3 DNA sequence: TGTGCCAGCAGTTTGTTCCTGGGCAATCAGCCCCAGCATTTT.

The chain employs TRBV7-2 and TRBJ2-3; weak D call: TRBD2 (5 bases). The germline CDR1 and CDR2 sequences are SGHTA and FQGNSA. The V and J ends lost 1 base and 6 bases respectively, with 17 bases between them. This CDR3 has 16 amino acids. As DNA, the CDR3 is TGTGCCAGCAGCTTAGGGCGCGGGCCCATCAGGGATACGCAGTATTTT. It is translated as CASSLGRGPIRDTQYF.

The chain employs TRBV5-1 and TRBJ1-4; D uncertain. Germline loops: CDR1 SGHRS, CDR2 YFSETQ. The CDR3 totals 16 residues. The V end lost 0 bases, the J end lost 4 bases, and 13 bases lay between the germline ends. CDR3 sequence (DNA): TGCGCCAGCAGCTTGGGGAACAGCGAACTTAATGAAAAACTGTTTTTT. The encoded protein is CASSLGNSELNEKLFF. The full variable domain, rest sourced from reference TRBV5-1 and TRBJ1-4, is KAGVTQTPRYLIKTRGQQVTLSCSPISGHRSVSWYQQTPGQGLQFLFEYFSETQRNKGNFPGRFSGRQFSNSRSEMNVSTLELGDSALYLCASSLGNSELNEKLFFGSGTQLSVL.

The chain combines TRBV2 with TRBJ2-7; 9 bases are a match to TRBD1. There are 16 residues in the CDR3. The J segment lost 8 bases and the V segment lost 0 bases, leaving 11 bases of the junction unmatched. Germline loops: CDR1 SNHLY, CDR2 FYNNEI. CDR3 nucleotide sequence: TGTGCCAGCAGTGAAGCGCTTAGGGGACAGGGTTATCAGCAGTACTTC. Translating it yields CASSEALRGQGYQQYF.

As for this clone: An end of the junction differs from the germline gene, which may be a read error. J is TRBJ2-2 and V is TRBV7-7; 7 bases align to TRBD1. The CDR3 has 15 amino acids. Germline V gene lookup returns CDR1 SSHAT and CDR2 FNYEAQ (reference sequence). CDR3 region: CASSSTGSNTGELFF. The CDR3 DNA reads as TGTGCTAGCAGCTCGACAGGGTCGAACACCGGGGAGCTGTTTTTT.

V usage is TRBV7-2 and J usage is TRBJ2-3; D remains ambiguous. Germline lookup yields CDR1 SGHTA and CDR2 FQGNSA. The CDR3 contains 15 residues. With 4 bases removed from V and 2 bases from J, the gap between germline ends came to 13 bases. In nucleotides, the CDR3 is TGTGCCAGCAGCTCATTGGAAGGGAACACAGATACGCAGTATTTT. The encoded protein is CASSSLEGNTDTQYF.

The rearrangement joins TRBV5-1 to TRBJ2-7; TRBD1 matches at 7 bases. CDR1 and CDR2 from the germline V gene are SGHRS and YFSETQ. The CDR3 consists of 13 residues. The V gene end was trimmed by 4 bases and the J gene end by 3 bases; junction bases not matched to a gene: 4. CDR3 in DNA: TGCGCCAGCAGCCAGGGACAGTACTACGAGCAGTACTTC. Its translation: CASSQGQYYEQYF.

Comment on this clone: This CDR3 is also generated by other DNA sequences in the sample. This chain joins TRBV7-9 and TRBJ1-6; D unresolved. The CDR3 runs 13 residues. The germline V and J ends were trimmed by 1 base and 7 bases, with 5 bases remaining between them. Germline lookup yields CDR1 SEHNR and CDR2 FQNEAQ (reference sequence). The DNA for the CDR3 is TGTGCCAGCAGCTTAGTTACGAATTCACCCCTCCACTTT. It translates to CASSLVTNSPLHF.

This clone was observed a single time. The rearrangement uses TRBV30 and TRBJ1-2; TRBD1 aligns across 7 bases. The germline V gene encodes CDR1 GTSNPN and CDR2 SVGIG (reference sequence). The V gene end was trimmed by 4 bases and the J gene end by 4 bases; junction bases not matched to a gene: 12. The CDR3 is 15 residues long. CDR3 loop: CAWKFNPPGGYGYTF. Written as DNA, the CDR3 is TGTGCCTGGAAATTCAACCCCCCAGGGGGCTATGGCTACACCTTC.

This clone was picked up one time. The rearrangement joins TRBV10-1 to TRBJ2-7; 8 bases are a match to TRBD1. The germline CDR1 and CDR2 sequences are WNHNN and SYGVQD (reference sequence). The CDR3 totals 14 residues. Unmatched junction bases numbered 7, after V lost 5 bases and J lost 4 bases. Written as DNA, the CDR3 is TGCGCCAGCAGTCCGAATACAGGGGGATACGAGCAGTACTTC. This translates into CASSPNTGGYEQYF.

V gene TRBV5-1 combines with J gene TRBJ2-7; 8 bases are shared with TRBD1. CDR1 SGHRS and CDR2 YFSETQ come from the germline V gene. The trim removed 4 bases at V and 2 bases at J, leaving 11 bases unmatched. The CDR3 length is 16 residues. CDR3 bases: TGCGCCAGCAGCAGCGAACCGACAGGGGTAGCCTACGAGCAGTACTTC. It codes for CASSSEPTGVAYEQYF.

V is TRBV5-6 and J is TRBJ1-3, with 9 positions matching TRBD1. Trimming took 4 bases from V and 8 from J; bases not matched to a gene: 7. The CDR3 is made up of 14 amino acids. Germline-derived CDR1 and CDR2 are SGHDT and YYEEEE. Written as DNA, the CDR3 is TGTGCCAGCAGCCTCGGACAGGGGACGGACACCATATATTTT. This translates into CASSLGQGTDTIYF.

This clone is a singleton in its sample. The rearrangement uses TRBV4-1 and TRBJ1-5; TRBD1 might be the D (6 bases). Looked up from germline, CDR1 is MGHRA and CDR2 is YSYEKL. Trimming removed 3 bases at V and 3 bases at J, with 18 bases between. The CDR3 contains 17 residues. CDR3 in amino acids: CASSHPLLTGINQPQHF. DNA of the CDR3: TGCGCCAGCAGCCACCCCCTGCTAACAGGGATCAATCAGCCCCAGCATTTT.

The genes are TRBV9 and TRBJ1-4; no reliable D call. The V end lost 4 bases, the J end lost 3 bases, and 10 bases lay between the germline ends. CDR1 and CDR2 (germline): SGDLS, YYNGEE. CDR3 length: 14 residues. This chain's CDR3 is CASSPGPPNEKLFF. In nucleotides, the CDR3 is TGTGCCAGCAGCCCCGGACCGCCTAATGAAAAACTGTTTTTT.

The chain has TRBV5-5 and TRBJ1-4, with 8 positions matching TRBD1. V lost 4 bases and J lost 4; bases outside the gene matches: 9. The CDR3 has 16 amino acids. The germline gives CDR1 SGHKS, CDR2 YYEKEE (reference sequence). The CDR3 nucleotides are TGTGCCAGCAGCGGCTACCAGGGGGCGGGTAATGAAAAACTGTTTTTT. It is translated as CASSGYQGAGNEKLFF.

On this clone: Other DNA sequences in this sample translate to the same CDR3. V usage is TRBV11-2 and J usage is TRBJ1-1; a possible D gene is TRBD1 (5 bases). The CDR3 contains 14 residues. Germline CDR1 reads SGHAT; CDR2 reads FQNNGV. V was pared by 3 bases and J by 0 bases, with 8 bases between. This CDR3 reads CASSLDILNTEAFF. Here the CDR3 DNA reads TGTGCCAGCAGCTTGGACATATTGAACACTGAAGCTTTCTTT.

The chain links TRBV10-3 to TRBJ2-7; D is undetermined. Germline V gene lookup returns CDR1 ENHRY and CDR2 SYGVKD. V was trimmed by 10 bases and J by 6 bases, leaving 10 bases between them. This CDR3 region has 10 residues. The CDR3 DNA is TGTGCCACCCGAGCCCGCGAGCAGTACTTC. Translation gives CATRAREQYF.